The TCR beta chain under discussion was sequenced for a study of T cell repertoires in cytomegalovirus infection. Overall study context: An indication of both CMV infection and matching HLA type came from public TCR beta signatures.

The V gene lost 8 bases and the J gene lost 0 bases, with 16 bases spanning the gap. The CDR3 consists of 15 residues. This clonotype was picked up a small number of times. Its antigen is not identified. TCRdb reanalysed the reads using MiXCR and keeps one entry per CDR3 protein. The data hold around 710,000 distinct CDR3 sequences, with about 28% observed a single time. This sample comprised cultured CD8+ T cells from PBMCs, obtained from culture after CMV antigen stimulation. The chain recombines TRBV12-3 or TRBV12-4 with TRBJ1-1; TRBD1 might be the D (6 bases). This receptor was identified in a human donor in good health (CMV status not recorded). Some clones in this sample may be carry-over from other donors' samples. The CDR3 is CASFGDTTMNTEAFF. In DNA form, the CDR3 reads TGTGCCAGCTTCGGGGACACAACCATGAACACTGAAGCTTTCTTT.